Described below is a single T cell receptor beta chain sequence and its context. What it binds is not known. A single record per CDR3 protein comes from TCRdb applying MiXCR to the 5' RACE reads. The table includes about 580,000 distinct CDR3 sequences, around 17% detected once. This record belongs to a study of T cells after yellow fever vaccination. Notes on the study in general: Contaminating bulk clonotypes could be abundant in FACS-sorted repertoires. A minor fraction of clonotypes spanned both CD4 and CD8 compartments.

The CDR3 has 14 residues. V shed 8 bases and J shed 5 bases, with 16 bases lying between them. Germline V lookup: CDR1 SGHTA, CDR2 FQGNSA. The clonotype was recovered from a man younger than 35 who received the YFV17D yellow fever vaccine. The source material was PBMCs, sampled 5 to 6 days after the first yellow fever vaccination. V usage is TRBV7-2 and J usage is TRBJ2-1; D perhaps matches TRBD2 (5 bases). For the CDR3, the DNA is TGTGCCAGCCGCCGGCAGGTGCGGGACAATGAGCAGTTCTTC. Its protein product is CASRRQVRDNEQFF. The complete variable domain, with remaining parts taken from reference TRBV7-2 and TRBJ2-1, reads GAGVSQSPSNKVTEKGKDVELRCDPISGHTALYWYRQSLGQGLEFLIYFQGNSAPDKSGLPSDRFSAERTGGSVSTLTIQRTQQEDSAVYLCASRRQVRDNEQFFGPGTRLTVL.